These 18 T cell receptor beta chains were sequenced from one sample in a study of cytomegalovirus exposure and HLA in healthy donors. 13 Jbeta primers and 60 Vbeta primers were used for the PCR. Profiling relied on immunoSEQ multiplex PCR, and the TCRdb table lists in-frame clones only, not all of them. The sample yields under 200,000 clones, almost 80% seen once. Sequenced sample: PBMCs. The source is a man aged 45-65 years in good health and CMV-seropositive.

This chain joins TRBV7-9 and TRBJ1-6, with D perhaps matching TRBD1 (6 bases). The CDR3 is made up of 18 amino acids. Looked up from germline, CDR1 is SEHNR and CDR2 is FQNEAQ (reference sequence). Deletions cut 5 bases from V and 0 bases from J, with 17 bases between. CDR3 nucleotide sequence: TGTGCCAGCAGCCCACGACGCGGGGGGGCCTCCTATAATTCACCCCTCCACTTT. The encoded protein is CASSPRRGGASYNSPLHF. Looking up the rest from reference TRBV7-9 and TRBJ1-6 gives the full variable domain: DTGVSQNPRHKITKRGQNVTFRCDPISEHNRLYWYRQTLGQGPEFLTYFQNEAQLEKSRLLSDRFSAERPKGSFSTLEIQRTEQGDSAMYLCASSPRRGGASYNSPLHFGNGTRLTVT.

The chain combines TRBV7-9 with TRBJ2-1; 13 nucleotides match TRBD2. The V segment lost 5 bases and the J segment 5 bases; nucleotides outside the gene matches: 6. The CDR3 contains 16 residues. Germline assignment: CDR1 SEHNR and CDR2 FQNEAQ (reference sequence). CDR3 bases: TGTGCCAGCAGCGCCCGGACTAGCGGGGGCAACAATGAGCAGTTCTTC. Amino acids: CASSARTSGGNNEQFF.

J is TRBJ2-6 and V is TRBV7-9; 8 bases align to TRBD1. Unmatched junction bases numbered 3, after V lost 7 bases and J lost 1 base. CDR1 and CDR2 (germline): SEHNR, FQNEAQ (reference sequence). CDR3 length equals 15 residues. CDR3 sequence reads: CASTRQGSGANVLTF. The CDR3 coding sequence is TGTGCCAGCACCAGACAGGGGTCTGGGGCCAACGTCCTGACTTTC.

The rearrangement links TRBV4-3 to TRBJ2-7, with 11 bases lining up with TRBD1. The CDR3 runs to 16 residues. Germline V gives CDR1 LGHNA, CDR2 YSLEER. V was clipped by 0 bases and J by 5 bases; unmatched bases: 6. CDR3: CASSQDTGTGGNEQYF. CDR3 DNA: TGCGCCAGCAGCCAAGACACCGGGACAGGGGGTAACGAGCAGTACTTC.

This clone was observed a single time. This chain joins TRBV6-5 and TRBJ1-4; 7 bases align to TRBD1. Germline V CDR1 and CDR2: MNHEY, SVGAGI. The CDR3 is 16 amino acids. Trimming cost V 2 bases and J 0 bases; bases outside gene matches: 3. In DNA, the CDR3 is TGTGCCAGCAGTTACACTGGGACAGCAACTAATGAAAAACTGTTTTTT. Its translation is CASSYTGTATNEKLFF.

The rearrangement links TRBV4-1 to TRBJ1-1, with D uncertain. The CDR3 is 13 residues long. The germline V gene encodes CDR1 MGHRA and CDR2 YSYEKL. Trimming took 1 base from V and 3 from J, leaving 6 bases between them. For the CDR3, the DNA is TGCGCCAGCAGCCAAGTAGTAGACACTGAAGCTTTCTTT. Translated: CASSQVVDTEAFF.

About this clone: This sample also contains other DNA sequences that code for the same CDR3. The rearrangement links TRBV4-3 to TRBJ2-5; weak D call: TRBD2 (6 bases). V was cut by 0 bases and J by 4 bases, with 24 bases left in between. The germline V gene has CDR1 LGHNA and CDR2 YSLEER. The CDR3 sequence is 19 residues long. The CDR3 loop is CASSQESYSGPTAGETQYF. In DNA form, the CDR3 reads TGCGCCAGCAGCCAAGAAAGCTATAGCGGTCCTACGGCAGGAGAGACCCAGTACTTC.

This clone was seen a handful of times. The CDR3 sequence: CASSYSQSSGNTIYF. The CDR3 bases are TGTGCCAGCAGTTACTCACAGAGCTCTGGAAACACCATATATTTT. The chain joins TRBV6-6 to TRBJ1-3; D unresolved. This CDR3 region has 15 residues. Per the germline V gene, CDR1 is MNHNY and CDR2 is SVGAGI (reference sequence). With 0 bases removed from V and 0 bases from J, the gap between germline ends came to 6 bases.

This rearrangement joins TRBV27 to TRBJ1-2; 8 nucleotides match TRBD1. The CDR3 loop spans 15 amino acids. The V gene end was trimmed by 4 bases and the J gene end by 3 bases; junction bases not matched to a gene: 7. From germline, CDR1 is MNHEY and CDR2 SMNVEV (reference sequence). As DNA, the CDR3 is TGTGCCAGCAGTTCCGGCAGGACAGGGCACTATGGCTACACCTTC. Translation: CASSSGRTGHYGYTF.

This chain links TRBV18 with TRBJ2-2, with TRBD2 matching 7 bases. Unmatched junction bases numbered 7, after V lost 6 bases and J lost 0 bases. The CDR3 is 16 amino acids. The germline V gene encodes CDR1 KGHSH and CDR2 LQKENI. The CDR3 loop reads CASSPNGGSNTGELFF. CDR3 nucleotide sequence: TGTGCCAGCTCTCCCAACGGGGGGTCGAACACCGGGGAGCTGTTTTTT.

The gene calls are TRBV9 and TRBJ1-2, with TRBD1 as a possible D gene (5 bases). This CDR3 has 14 residues. The germline gives CDR1 SGDLS, CDR2 YYNGEE. V was pared by 2 bases and J by 1 base, with 9 bases between. The CDR3 loop is CASSVGQGNYGYTF. CDR3 DNA sequence: TGTGCCAGCAGCGTGGGTCAGGGTAACTATGGCTACACCTTC.

This clone was recorded a few times. The chain uses TRBV27 and TRBJ2-7, with D perhaps matching TRBD2 (5 bases). Trimming shortened V by 5 bases and J by 7 bases, and 12 bases separated the two germline ends. This CDR3 comprises 12 residues. Germline lookup yields CDR1 MNHEY and CDR2 SMNVEV (reference sequence). CDR3 sequence reads: CASSKGRGEQYV. The CDR3 nucleotides are TGTGCCAGCAGTAAGGGCCGGGGAGAGCAGTACGTC.

The V call is TRBV6-1, the J call TRBJ1-2, with D possibly TRBD1 on 6 matching bases. Germline values: CDR1 MNHNS, CDR2 SASEGT. V was pared by 2 bases and J by 5 bases, with 15 bases between. The CDR3 extends over 15 amino acids. CDR3 sequence (DNA): TGTGCCAGCAGTGAATCGTCGGGGGGCACTTATGGCTACACCTTC. Translating gives CASSESSGGTYGYTF.

V and J are TRBV7-9 and TRBJ2-5; D call uncertain. The CDR3 runs to 13 residues. V was shortened by 1 base and J by 5 bases, with 8 bases between the two germline ends. Germline CDR1 and CDR2: SEHNR and FQNEAQ (reference sequence). The CDR3 region has the DNA TGTGCCAGCAGCTTAGACAGCCAGGAGACCCAGTACTTC. It codes for CASSLDSQETQYF.

V is TRBV15 and J is TRBJ2-1, with a possible D match to TRBD2 (5 bases). This CDR3 contains 15 residues. Trimming removed 1 base at V and 1 base at J, with 8 bases between. Germline CDR1 LNHNV, CDR2 YYDKDF (reference sequence). CDR3 amino acids: CATSRGGESYNEQFF. DNA of the CDR3: TGTGCCACCAGCAGAGGGGGAGAATCCTACAATGAGCAGTTCTTC.

The rearrangement uses TRBV29-1 and TRBJ1-2; 9 nucleotides line up with TRBD1. The length of the CDR3 is 13 residues. V gave up 1 base and J gave up 6 bases; unmatched junction bases: 3. The germline V gene has CDR1 SQVTM and CDR2 ANQGSEA. The CDR3 region is CSVEGWTGDGYTF. DNA of the CDR3: TGCAGCGTTGAAGGTTGGACAGGGGATGGCTACACCTTC.

This sequence joins TRBV6-5 and TRBJ1-1; TRBD1 matches 8 bases. Germline values: CDR1 MNHEY, CDR2 SVGAGI. With 5 bases clipped from V and 5 bases from J, the junction kept 7 bases outside the gene matches. CDR3 size: 14 residues. The CDR3 sequence is CASSNTGGGTEAFF. The CDR3 region has the DNA TGTGCCAGCAGTAATACAGGGGGTGGAACTGAAGCTTTCTTT.

This chain connects TRBV6-1 to TRBJ1-1; possible D gene TRBD1, 6 bases. The germline V gene has CDR1 MNHNS and CDR2 SASEGT. The CDR3 totals 14 residues. Trimming took 8 bases from V and 4 from J, leaving 17 bases between them. The CDR3 DNA follows: TGTGCCAGCCTTGCCGACAGGAGGATCACTGAAGCTTTCTTT. Amino acid sequence: CASLADRRITEAFF.